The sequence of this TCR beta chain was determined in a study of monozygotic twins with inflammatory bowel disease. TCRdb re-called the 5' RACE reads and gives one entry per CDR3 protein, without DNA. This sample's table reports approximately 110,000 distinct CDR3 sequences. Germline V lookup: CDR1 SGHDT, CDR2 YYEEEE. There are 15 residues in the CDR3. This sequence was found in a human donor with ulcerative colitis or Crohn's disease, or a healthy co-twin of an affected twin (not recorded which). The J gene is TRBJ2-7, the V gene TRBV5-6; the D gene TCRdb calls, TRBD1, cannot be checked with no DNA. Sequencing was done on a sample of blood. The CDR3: CASGSSRDGTYEQYF.